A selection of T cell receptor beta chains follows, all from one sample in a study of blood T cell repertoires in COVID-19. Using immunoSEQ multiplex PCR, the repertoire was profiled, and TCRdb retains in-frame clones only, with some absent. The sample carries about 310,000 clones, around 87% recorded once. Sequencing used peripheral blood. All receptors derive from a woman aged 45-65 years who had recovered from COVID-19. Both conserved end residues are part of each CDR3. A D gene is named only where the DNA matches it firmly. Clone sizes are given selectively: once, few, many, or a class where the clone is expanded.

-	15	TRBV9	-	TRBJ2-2	TGTGCCAGCAGCGTCGGACACACGAACACCGGGGAGCTGTTTTTT	CASSVGHTNTGELFF
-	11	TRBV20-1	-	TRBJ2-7	TGCAGACCTGTGTCCGGTCACGAGCAGTACTTC	CRPVSGHEQYF
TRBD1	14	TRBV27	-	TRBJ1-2	TGTGCCAGCAGCCGCGGACAGGGAATAGGCGGCTACACCTTC	CASSRGQGIGGYTF
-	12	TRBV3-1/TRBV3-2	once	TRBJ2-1	TGTGCCACCGCGTCCCTGGACAATGAGCAGTTCTTC	CATASLDNEQFF
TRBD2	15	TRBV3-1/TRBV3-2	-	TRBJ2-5	TGTGCCAGCAGCCTGAGACTAGCGGAGCAAGAGACCCAGTACTTC	CASSLRLAEQETQYF
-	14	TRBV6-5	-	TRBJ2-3	TGTGCCAGCAGGCGGGCCCTTAGCACAGATACGCAGTATTTT	CASRRALSTDTQYF
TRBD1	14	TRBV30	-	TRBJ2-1	TGTGCCTGGGGAGACAGGGGGCGCAGGGATGAGCAGTTCTTC	CAWGDRGRRDEQFF
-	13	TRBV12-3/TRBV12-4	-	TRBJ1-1	TGTGCCAGCAGTCTCCGGGGTGACACTGAAGCTTTCTTT	CASSLRGDTEAFF
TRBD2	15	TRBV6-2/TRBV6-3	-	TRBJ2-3	TGTGCCAGCAGTCGAAGACTAGCGGGAACAGATACGCAGTATTTT	CASSRRLAGTDTQYF
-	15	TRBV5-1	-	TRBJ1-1	TGCGCCAGCAGCTTGGACGGCAGGAGGGGAACTGAAGCTTTCTTT	CASSLDGRRGTEAFF
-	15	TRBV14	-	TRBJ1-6	TGTGCCAGCAGCCAAGTGGGGGGGCTGGATTCACCCCTCCACTTT	CASSQVGGLDSPLHF
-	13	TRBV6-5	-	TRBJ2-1	TGTGCCAGCAGGGACTCGGTGGTCCTTGAGCAGTTCTTC	CASRDSVVLEQFF
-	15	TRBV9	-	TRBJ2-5	TGTGCCAGCAGCGCCACCCCAGGGATACAAGAGACCCAGTACTTC	CASSATPGIQETQYF
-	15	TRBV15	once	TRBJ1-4	TGTGCCACCAGCAACAAACGGGCAGGGTATGAAAAACTGTTTTTT	CATSNKRAGYEKLFF
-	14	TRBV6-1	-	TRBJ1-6	TGTGCCAGCAGTGAAGAATACGGTCCTTCACCCCTCCACTTT	CASSEEYGPSPLHF
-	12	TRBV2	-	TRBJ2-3	TGTGCCAGCAGTGCACTAGGGCAGGCGCAGTATTTT	CASSALGQAQYF
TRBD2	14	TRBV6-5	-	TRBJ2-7	TGTGCCAGCAGGGTAGCGGGTAGCTCCTACGAGCAGTACTTC	CASRVAGSSYEQYF
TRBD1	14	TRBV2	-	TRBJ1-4	TGTGCCAGCAACATCGGGACAGGGGATGAAAAACTGTTTTTT	CASNIGTGDEKLFF
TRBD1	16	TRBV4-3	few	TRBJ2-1	TGCGCCAGCAGCCAAGAGACAGGGGGCTCCTACAATGAGCAGTTCTTC	CASSQETGGSYNEQFF
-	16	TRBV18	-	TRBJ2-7	TGTGCCAGCTCACTCCGGAGGCGGGGGACATCCTACGAGCAGTACTTC	CASSLRRRGTSYEQYF
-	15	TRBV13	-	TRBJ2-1	TGTGCCAGCAGCTTAACGCGAAGCTCCTACAATGAGCAGTTCTTC	CASSLTRSSYNEQFF
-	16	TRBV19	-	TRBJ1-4	TGTGCCAGTAGTATAGTCGGGGGTGCAACTAATGAAAAACTGTTTTTT	CASSIVGGATNEKLFF
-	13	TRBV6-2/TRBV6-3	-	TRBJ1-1	TGTGCCAGCAGCCGACAGAAAGGTGCTGAAGCTTTCTTT	CASSRQKGAEAFF
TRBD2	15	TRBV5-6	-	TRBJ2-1	TGTGCCAGCAGCTTGGACGGGAGGGCGTACAATGAGCAGTTCTTC	CASSLDGRAYNEQFF
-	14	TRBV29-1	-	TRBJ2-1	TGCAGCGTTGTAGCTCCCGCGGGCTACAATGAGCAGTTCTTC	CSVVAPAGYNEQFF
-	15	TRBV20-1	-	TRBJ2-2	TGCAGTGCTAGTGTAGGGGGGGTGAACACCGGGGAGCTGTTTTTT	CSASVGGVNTGELFF
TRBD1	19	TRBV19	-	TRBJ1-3	TGTGCCAGTAGTACCGGACTTCCGGGACAGGGGAGATCTGGAAACACCATATATTTT	CASSTGLPGQGRSGNTIYF
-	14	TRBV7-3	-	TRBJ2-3	TGTGCCAGCAGCTTAAATAAAGCGCCAGATACGCAGTATTTT	CASSLNKAPDTQYF
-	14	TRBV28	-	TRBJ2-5	TGTGCCAGTCGAAGAGGTAGGGAGAAAGAGACCCAGTACTTC	CASRRGREKETQYF
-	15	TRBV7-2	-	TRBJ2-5	TGTGCCAGCAGCCCAGGGGTTGACCGGATCGAGACCCAGTACTTC	CASSPGVDRIETQYF
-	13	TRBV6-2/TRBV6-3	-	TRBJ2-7	TGTGCCAGCAGTTCGAGTACAGGGAGCGAGCAGTACTTC	CASSSSTGSEQYF
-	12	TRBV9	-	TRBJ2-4	TGTGCCAGCGCGGGGCCCAAAAACATTCAGTACTTC	CASAGPKNIQYF
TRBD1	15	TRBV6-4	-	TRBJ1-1	TGTGCCAGCAGTCCTAACAGGGGAAGGAACACTGAAGCTTTCTTT	CASSPNRGRNTEAFF